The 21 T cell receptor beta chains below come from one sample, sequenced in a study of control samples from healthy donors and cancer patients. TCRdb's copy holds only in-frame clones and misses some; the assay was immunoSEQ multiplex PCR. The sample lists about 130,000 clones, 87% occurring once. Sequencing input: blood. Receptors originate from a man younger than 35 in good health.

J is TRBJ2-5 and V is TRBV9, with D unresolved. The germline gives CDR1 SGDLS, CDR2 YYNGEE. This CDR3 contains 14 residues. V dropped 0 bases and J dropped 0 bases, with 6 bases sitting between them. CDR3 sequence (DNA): TGTGCCAGCAGCGTAGTTCCGTACCAAGAGACCCAGTACTTC. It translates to CASSVVPYQETQYF. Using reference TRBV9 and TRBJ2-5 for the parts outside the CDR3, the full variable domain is DSGVTQTPKHLITATGQRVTLRCSPRSGDLSVYWYQQSLDQGLQFLIQYYNGEERAKGNILERFSAQQFPDLHSELNLSSLELGDSALYFCASSVVPYQETQYFGPGTRLLVL.

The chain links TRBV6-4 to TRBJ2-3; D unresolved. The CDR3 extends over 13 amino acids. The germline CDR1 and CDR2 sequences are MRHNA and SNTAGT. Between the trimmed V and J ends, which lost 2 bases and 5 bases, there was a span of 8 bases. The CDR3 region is CASSDETGDTQYF. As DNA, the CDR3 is TGTGCCAGCAGTGACGAGACGGGAGATACGCAGTATTTT.

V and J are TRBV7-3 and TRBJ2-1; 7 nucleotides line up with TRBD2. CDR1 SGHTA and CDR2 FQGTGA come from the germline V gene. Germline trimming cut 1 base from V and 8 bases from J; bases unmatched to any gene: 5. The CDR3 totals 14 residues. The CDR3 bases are TGTGCCAGCAGCTTAATCGGCACTAGCGATGAGCAGTTCTTC. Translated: CASSLIGTSDEQFF.

Here the CDR3 DNA reads TGTGCCAGCAGCTTGAACTGGGGACGGGGGAAGGGGAACCAAGAGACCCAGTACTTC. It encodes CASSLNWGRGKGNQETQYF. The chain uses TRBV5-6 and TRBJ2-5, with D tentatively TRBD2 (6 bases). V dropped 1 base and J dropped 0 bases, with 22 bases sitting between them. The CDR3 extends over 19 amino acids. Germline V CDR1 and CDR2: SGHDT, YYEEEE.

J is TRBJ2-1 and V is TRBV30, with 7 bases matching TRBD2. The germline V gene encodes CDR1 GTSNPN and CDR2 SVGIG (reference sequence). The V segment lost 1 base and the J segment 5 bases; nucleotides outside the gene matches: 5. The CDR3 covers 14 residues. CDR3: CAWSGTSVHNEQFF. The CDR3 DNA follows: TGTGCCTGGAGTGGAACTAGCGTCCACAATGAGCAGTTCTTC.

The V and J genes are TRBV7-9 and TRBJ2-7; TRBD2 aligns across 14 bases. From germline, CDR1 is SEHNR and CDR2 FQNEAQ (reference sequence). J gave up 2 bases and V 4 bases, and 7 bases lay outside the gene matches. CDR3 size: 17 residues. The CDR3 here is CASSWRLAGGHPYEQYF. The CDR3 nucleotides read TGTGCCAGCAGCTGGAGACTAGCGGGAGGGCATCCCTACGAGCAGTACTTC.

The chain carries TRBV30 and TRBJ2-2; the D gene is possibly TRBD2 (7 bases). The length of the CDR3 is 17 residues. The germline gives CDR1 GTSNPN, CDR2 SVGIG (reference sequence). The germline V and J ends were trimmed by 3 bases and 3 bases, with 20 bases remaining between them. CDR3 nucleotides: TGTGCCTGGAGCCCTTCTGGAGGGAGGGGGTACACCGGGGAGCTGTTTTTT. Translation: CAWSPSGGRGYTGELFF.

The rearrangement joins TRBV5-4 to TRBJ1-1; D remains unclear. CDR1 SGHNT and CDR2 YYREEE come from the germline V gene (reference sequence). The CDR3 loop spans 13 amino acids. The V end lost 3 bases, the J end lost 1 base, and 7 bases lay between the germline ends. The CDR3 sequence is CASSSTTNTEAFF. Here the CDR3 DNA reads TGTGCCAGCAGCTCCACAACGAACACTGAAGCTTTCTTT.

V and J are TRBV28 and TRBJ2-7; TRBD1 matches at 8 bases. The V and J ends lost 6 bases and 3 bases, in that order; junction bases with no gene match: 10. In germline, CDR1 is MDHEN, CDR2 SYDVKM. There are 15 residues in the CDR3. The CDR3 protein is CASRGAGQGNYEQYF. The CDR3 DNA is TGTGCCAGCAGGGGTGCTGGACAGGGAAACTACGAGCAGTACTTC.

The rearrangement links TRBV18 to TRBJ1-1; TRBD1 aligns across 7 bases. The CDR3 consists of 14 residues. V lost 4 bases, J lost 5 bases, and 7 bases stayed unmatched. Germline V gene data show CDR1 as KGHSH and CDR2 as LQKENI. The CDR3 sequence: CASSQGQISTEAFF. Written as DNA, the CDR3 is TGTGCCAGCTCACAGGGACAGATCTCGACTGAAGCTTTCTTT.

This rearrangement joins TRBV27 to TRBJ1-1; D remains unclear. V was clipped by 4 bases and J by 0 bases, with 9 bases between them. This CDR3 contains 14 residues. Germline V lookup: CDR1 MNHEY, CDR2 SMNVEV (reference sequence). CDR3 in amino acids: CASSSGWVNTEAFF. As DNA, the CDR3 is TGTGCCAGCAGTTCAGGCTGGGTGAACACTGAAGCTTTCTTT.

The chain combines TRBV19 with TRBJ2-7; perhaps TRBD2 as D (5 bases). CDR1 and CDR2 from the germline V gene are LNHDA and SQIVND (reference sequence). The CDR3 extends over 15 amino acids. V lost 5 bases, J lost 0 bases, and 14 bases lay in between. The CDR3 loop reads CASSPRVGGSYEQYF. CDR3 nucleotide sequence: TGTGCCAGTAGTCCCCGTGTAGGAGGCTCCTACGAGCAGTACTTC.

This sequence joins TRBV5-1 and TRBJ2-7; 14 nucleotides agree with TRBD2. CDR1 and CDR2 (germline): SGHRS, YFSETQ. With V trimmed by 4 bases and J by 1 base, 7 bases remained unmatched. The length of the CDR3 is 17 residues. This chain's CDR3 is CASSPRLAGGLSYEQYF. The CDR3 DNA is TGCGCCAGCAGCCCCCGACTAGCGGGAGGGCTATCCTACGAGCAGTACTTC.

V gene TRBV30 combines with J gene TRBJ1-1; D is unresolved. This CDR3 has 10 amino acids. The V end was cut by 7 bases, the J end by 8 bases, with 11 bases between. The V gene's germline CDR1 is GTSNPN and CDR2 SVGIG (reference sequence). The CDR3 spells CASFLVEAFF. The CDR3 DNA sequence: TGTGCCTCGTTTCTTGTGGAAGCTTTCTTT.

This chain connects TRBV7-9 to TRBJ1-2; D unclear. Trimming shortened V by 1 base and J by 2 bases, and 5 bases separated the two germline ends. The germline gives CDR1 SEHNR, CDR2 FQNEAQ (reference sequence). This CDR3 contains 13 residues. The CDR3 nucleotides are TGTGCCAGCAGCTTAGGCCAGAACTATGGCTACACCTTC. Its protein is CASSLGQNYGYTF.

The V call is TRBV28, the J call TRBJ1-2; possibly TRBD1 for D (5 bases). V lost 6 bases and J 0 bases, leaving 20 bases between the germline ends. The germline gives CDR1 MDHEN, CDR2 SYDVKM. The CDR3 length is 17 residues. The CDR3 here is CASSPRVSGTPNYGYTF. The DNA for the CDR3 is TGTGCCAGCAGCCCAAGGGTGTCTGGGACGCCTAACTATGGCTACACCTTC.

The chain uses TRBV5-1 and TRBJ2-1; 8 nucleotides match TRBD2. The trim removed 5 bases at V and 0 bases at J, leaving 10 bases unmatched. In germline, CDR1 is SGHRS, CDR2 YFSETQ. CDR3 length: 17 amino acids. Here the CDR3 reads CASRSGTRLSSYNEQFF. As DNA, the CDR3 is TGCGCCAGCAGATCCGGGACTAGACTGAGCTCCTACAATGAGCAGTTCTTC.

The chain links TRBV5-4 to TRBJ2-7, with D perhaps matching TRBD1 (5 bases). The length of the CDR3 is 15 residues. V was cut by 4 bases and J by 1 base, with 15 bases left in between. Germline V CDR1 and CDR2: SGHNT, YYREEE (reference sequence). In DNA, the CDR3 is TGTGCCAGCAGCCAGTCGACAGACCGTTCCTACGAGCAGTACTTC. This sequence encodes CASSQSTDRSYEQYF.

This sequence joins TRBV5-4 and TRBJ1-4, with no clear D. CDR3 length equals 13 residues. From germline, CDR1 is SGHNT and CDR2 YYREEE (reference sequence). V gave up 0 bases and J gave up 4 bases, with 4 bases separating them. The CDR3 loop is CASSLGNNEKLFF. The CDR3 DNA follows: TGTGCCAGCAGCTTGGGGAATAATGAAAAACTGTTTTTT. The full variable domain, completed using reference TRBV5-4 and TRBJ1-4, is ETGVTQSPTHLIKTRGQQVTLRCSSQSGHNTVSWYQQALGQGPQFIFQYYREEENGRGNFPPRFSGLQFPNYSSELNVNALELDDSALYLCASSLGNNEKLFFGSGTQLSVL.

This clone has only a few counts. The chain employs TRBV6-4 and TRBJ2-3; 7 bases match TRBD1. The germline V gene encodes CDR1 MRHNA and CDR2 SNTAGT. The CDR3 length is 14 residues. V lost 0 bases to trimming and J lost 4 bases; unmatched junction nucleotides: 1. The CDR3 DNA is TGTGCCAGCAGTGACTCCCAGGGGGCAGATACGCAGTATTTT. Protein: CASSDSQGADTQYF.

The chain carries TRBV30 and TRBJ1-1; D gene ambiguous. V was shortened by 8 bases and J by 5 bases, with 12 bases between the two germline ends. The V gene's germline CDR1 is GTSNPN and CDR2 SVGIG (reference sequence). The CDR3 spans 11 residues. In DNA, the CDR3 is TGTGCCAACTCCCAGAGAACTGAAGCTTTCTTT. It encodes CANSQRTEAFF.